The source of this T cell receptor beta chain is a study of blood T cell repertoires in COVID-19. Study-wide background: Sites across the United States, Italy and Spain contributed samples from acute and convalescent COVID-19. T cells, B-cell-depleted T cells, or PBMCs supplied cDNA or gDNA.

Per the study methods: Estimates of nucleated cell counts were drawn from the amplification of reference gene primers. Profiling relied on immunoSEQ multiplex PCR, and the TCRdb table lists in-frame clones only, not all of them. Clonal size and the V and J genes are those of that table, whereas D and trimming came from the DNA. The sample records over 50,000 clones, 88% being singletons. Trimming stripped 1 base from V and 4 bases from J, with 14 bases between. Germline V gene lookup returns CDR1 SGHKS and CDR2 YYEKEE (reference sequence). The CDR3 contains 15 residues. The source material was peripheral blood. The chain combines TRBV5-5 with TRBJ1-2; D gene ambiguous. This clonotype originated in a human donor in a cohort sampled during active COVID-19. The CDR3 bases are TGTGCCAGCAGCTTGCGCGTCCTTGAAAGCTATGGCTACACCTTC. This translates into CASSLRVLESYGYTF.